Presented here are 31 T cell receptor beta chains from one specimen sequenced in a study of siplizumab effects on memory and regulatory T cells. Measured with immunoSEQ multiplex PCR; TCRdb has only the in-frame clones, and not every one. The table records some 65,000 clones, around 90% of them present only once. The sequenced material came from Tregs sorted from blood. These receptors were taken from a human donor in good health.

The rearrangement joins TRBV19 to TRBJ2-4, with 10 bases fitting TRBD1. The CDR3 extends over 15 amino acids. CDR1 LNHDA and CDR2 SQIVND come from the germline V gene (reference sequence). J gave up 3 bases and V 5 bases, and 4 bases lay outside the gene matches. CDR3 loop: CASSSGTGVKNIQYF. The CDR3 DNA reads TGTGCCAGTAGTTCCGGGACAGGGGTCAAAAACATTCAGTACTTC.

This chain joins TRBV5-1 and TRBJ2-7; 10 nucleotides align to TRBD2. CDR1 and CDR2 from the germline V gene are SGHRS and YFSETQ. The V segment lost 7 bases and the J segment 7 bases; nucleotides outside the gene matches: 11. The CDR3 extends over 14 amino acids. CDR3 sequence (DNA): TGCGCCAGCTCTAGCGGGAGTCCCCCGTGGGAGCAGTACTTC. Translating gives CASSSGSPPWEQYF.

The J gene is TRBJ2-1, the V gene TRBV20-1; D may be TRBD1 (6 bases). V lost 3 bases, J lost 12 bases, and 12 bases lay in between. The length of the CDR3 is 11 residues. Germline V gene lookup returns CDR1 DFQATT and CDR2 SNEGSKA (reference sequence). This chain's CDR3 is CSASSGARQFF. CDR3 DNA: TGCAGTGCTAGCTCAGGGGCCAGGCAGTTCTTC.

The chain has TRBV7-6 and TRBJ1-5; no clear D. Germline-derived CDR1 and CDR2 are SGHVS and FNYEAQ. CDR3 length: 15 residues. The V end lost 0 bases, the J end lost 3 bases, and 9 bases lay between the germline ends. The CDR3 sequence is CASSLAAGFNQPQHF. The CDR3 nucleotides are TGTGCCAGCAGCTTAGCAGCGGGATTCAATCAGCCCCAGCATTTT.

The chain couples TRBV5-1 to TRBJ2-3; the match to TRBD2 covers 9 bases. With 0 bases clipped from V and 1 base from J, the junction kept 6 bases outside the gene matches. Germline CDR1 reads SGHRS; CDR2 reads YFSETQ. This CDR3 region has 17 residues. The CDR3 region is CASSLASLAGRTDTQYF. The CDR3 nucleotides read TGCGCCAGCAGCTTGGCCTCCCTAGCGGGACGCACAGATACGCAGTATTTT.

This clone was observed once. V usage is TRBV19 and J usage is TRBJ1-5, with TRBD1 matching over 9 bases. V shed 4 bases, J shed 6 bases, and the junction held 7 bases outside the gene matches. The germline V gene has CDR1 LNHDA and CDR2 SQIVND (reference sequence). This CDR3 has 15 residues. The CDR3 here is CASSTTGGIGQPQHF. DNA of the CDR3: TGTGCCAGTAGTACGACAGGGGGTATTGGTCAGCCCCAGCATTTT.

The chain carries TRBV2 and TRBJ2-4; TRBD2 might be the D (6 bases). CDR3 length: 14 residues. Trimming shortened V by 5 bases and J by 0 bases, and 8 bases separated the two germline ends. Per germline, CDR1 SNHLY and CDR2 FYNNEI. The CDR3 bases are TGTGCCAGCAGTTCGGGACTAGCCAAAAACATTCAGTACTTC. This codes for CASSSGLAKNIQYF.

The chain is built from TRBV4-3 and TRBJ1-2, with D possibly matching TRBD1 (5 bases). From germline, CDR1 is LGHNA and CDR2 YSLEER. V was shortened by 0 bases and J by 2 bases, with 7 bases between the two germline ends. CDR3 length: 14 amino acids. CDR3 sequence: CASSQDRDNYGYTF. CDR3 in DNA: TGCGCCAGCAGCCAAGATCGGGACAACTATGGCTACACCTTC.

V and J are TRBV11-1 and TRBJ2-2; TRBD2 matches 9 bases. The J segment lost 0 bases and the V segment lost 4 bases, leaving 6 bases of the junction unmatched. Germline V gene data show CDR1 as SGHAT and CDR2 as FQDESV (reference sequence). This CDR3 is built from 17 residues. The CDR3 DNA follows: TGTGCCAGCAGCTCTTCTAGCGGGATTACGAACACCGGGGAGCTGTTTTTT. Translation: CASSSSSGITNTGELFF.

This chain uses TRBV5-6 with TRBJ2-7, with 10 bases matching TRBD2. With 3 bases clipped from V and 6 bases from J, the junction kept 9 bases outside the gene matches. Germline V gene sequence: CDR1 SGHDT, CDR2 YYEEEE. The CDR3 has 15 residues. In nucleotides, the CDR3 is TGTGCCAGCAGCTATCCAGCGGGAGGGCCTGGCGAGCAGTACTTC. Its translation is CASSYPAGGPGEQYF. Supplemented by reference TRBV5-6 and TRBJ2-7, the full variable domain reads DAGVTQSPTHLIKTRGQQVTLRCSPKSGHDTVSWYQQALGQGPQFIFQYYEEEERQRGNFPDRFSGHQFPNYSSELNVNALLLGDSALYLCASSYPAGGPGEQYFGPGTRLTVT.

V usage is TRBV7-6 and J usage is TRBJ2-5; 8 bases fit TRBD1. J gave up 6 bases and V 5 bases, and 8 bases lay outside the gene matches. CDR3 length: 14 amino acids. Germline V gene sequence: CDR1 SGHVS, CDR2 FNYEAQ. As DNA, the CDR3 is TGTGCCAGCAGCATGACCGACAGGGGACAGACCCAGTACTTC. This sequence encodes CASSMTDRGQTQYF. The variable domain in full, completed from reference TRBV7-6 and TRBJ2-5, reads GAGVSQSPRYKVTKRGQDVALRCDPISGHVSLYWYRQALGQGPEFLTYFNYEAQQDKSGLPNDRFSAERPEGSISTLTIQRTEQRDSAMYRCASSMTDRGQTQYFGPGTRLLVL.

This chain links TRBV21-1 with TRBJ1-5; the table gives TRBD1 as D, unverified against the DNA. TRBV21-1 is deemed a pseudogene. The CDR3 runs to 16 residues. The CDR3 region is CASSIPRDTEGQPQHF. As DNA, the CDR3 is TGTGCCAGCAGCATTCCCCGGGACACCGAGGGCCAGCCCCAGCATTTT.

The chain combines TRBV28 with TRBJ2-4, with a weak D call TRBD1 (5 bases). This CDR3 spans 16 amino acids. V was shortened by 3 bases and J by 0 bases, with 12 bases between the two germline ends. Germline lookup yields CDR1 MDHEN and CDR2 SYDVKM. This CDR3 is CASSFTDNLAKNIQYF. The CDR3 DNA is TGTGCCAGCAGTTTCACGGACAACCTAGCCAAAAACATTCAGTACTTC.

The V gene is TRBV7-9, the J gene TRBJ1-2; a weak D match, TRBD1 (5 bases). Trimming stripped 3 bases from V and 3 bases from J, with 14 bases between. Looked up from germline, CDR1 is SEHNR and CDR2 is FQNEAQ (reference sequence). This CDR3 comprises 15 residues. The CDR3 bases are TGTGCCAGCAGCTTCGTCCGGGGGGACGACTATGGCTACACCTTC. Translating it yields CASSFVRGDDYGYTF.

This clone is termed medium-sized. The rearrangement uses TRBV4-3 and TRBJ1-2; TRBD1 aligns across 8 bases. The CDR3 runs 16 residues. CDR1 and CDR2 (germline): LGHNA, YSLEER. With 0 bases clipped from V and 2 bases from J, the junction kept 5 bases outside the gene matches. The CDR3 region is CASSQEGWDRNYGYTF. CDR3 sequence (DNA): TGCGCCAGCAGCCAAGAAGGGTGGGACAGGAACTATGGCTACACCTTC.

This clone was counted between two and nine times. This rearrangement joins TRBV14 to TRBJ2-5, with 8 bases identical to TRBD1. Germline CDR1 and CDR2: SGHDN and FVKESK. After removal of 4 bases from V and 5 bases from J, the junction contained 6 bases not matched to a gene. This CDR3 has 14 amino acids. Written as DNA, the CDR3 is TGTGCCAGCAGCCGGGACAGGAGGCAGGAGACCCAGTACTTC. Translation gives CASSRDRRQETQYF. Complete variable domain (other parts from reference TRBV14 and TRBJ2-5): EAGVTQFPSHSVIEKGQTVTLRCDPISGHDNLYWYRRVMGKEIKFLLHFVKESKQDESGMPNNRFLAERTGGTYSTLKVQPAELEDSGVYFCASSRDRRQETQYFGPGTRLLVL.

This clone occurred a few times. The chain couples TRBV5-6 to TRBJ1-2; D uncertain. V was trimmed by 5 bases and J by 2 bases, leaving 4 bases between them. This CDR3 is built from 11 residues. From germline, CDR1 is SGHDT and CDR2 YYEEEE. The CDR3 nucleotides read TGTGCCAGCAGTCTGAACTATGGCTACACCTTC. Protein product: CASSLNYGYTF.

The V and J genes are TRBV6-5 and TRBJ2-1, with TRBD2 matching 7 bases. J gave up 5 bases and V 6 bases, and 7 bases lay outside the gene matches. From germline, CDR1 is MNHEY and CDR2 SVGAGI. The CDR3 sequence is 14 residues long. CDR3 nucleotides: TGTGCCAGCAGGATAGCGGGTGGAAACAATGAGCAGTTCTTC. It yields the protein CASRIAGGNNEQFF.

This clone was seen once. The chain is built from TRBV2 and TRBJ2-1; 12 positions match TRBD2. There are 15 residues in the CDR3. The V and J ends lost 2 bases and 4 bases, in that order; junction bases with no gene match: 0. Germline V CDR1 and CDR2: SNHLY, FYNNEI. The CDR3: CASSELAGGYNEQFF. The CDR3 coding sequence is TGTGCCAGCAGTGAACTAGCGGGAGGGTACAATGAGCAGTTCTTC.

V is TRBV19 and J is TRBJ1-5; weak D call: TRBD1 (5 bases). Germline CDR1 is LNHDA and CDR2 is SQIVND (reference sequence). CDR3 size: 17 residues. Trimming removed 5 bases at V and 0 bases at J, with 17 bases between. Written as DNA, the CDR3 is TGTGCCAGTAGTCTGAGGGACGGGAGGGTTAGCAATCAGCCCCAGCATTTT. Its translation: CASSLRDGRVSNQPQHF.

A few counts support this clone. The rearrangement links TRBV7-9 to TRBJ1-1; D is unclear. Germline CDR1 is SEHNR and CDR2 is FQNEAQ (reference sequence). The ends were cut back, 0 bases at V and 2 bases at J, with 7 bases in the middle. The CDR3 has 14 amino acids. CDR3 nucleotides: TGTGCCAGCAGCTTAGCCGGCAGAAACACTGAAGCTTTCTTT. This codes for CASSLAGRNTEAFF.

This chain connects TRBV11-2 to TRBJ2-2; 8 bases are shared with TRBD2. Germline V lookup: CDR1 SGHAT, CDR2 FQNNGV. The CDR3 runs to 16 residues. J was trimmed by 9 bases and V by 1 base; bases with no gene match: 10. The CDR3 loop is CASSLAGTREGRELFF. In nucleotides, the CDR3 is TGTGCCAGCAGCTTAGCGGGGACTAGAGAGGGCCGGGAGCTGTTTTTT.

J is TRBJ1-2 and V is TRBV2; no reliable D call. Germline V gene sequence: CDR1 SNHLY, CDR2 FYNNEI. The CDR3 runs to 13 residues. V was cut by 6 bases and J by 4 bases, with 12 bases left in between. The CDR3 nucleotides read TGTGCCAGCAGACTAGACATAAGCTATGGCTACACCTTC. It yields the protein CASRLDISYGYTF.

This chain connects TRBV6-4 to TRBJ2-1; TRBD1 might be the D (6 bases). The V and J ends lost 2 bases and 3 bases respectively, with 14 bases between them. Germline V lookup: CDR1 MRHNA, CDR2 SNTAGT. The CDR3 spans 16 residues. CDR3 protein: CASSDTDRRFYNEQFF. The CDR3 nucleotides read TGTGCCAGCAGTGACACTGACAGGCGATTCTACAATGAGCAGTTCTTC.

The chain employs TRBV4-1 and TRBJ2-7; TRBD1 aligns across 7 bases. The CDR3 covers 15 residues. The ends lost 4 bases at V and 3 bases at J; junction bases unmatched: 9. Per germline, CDR1 MGHRA and CDR2 YSYEKL. The CDR3 reads CASSRSGQNDYEQYF. As DNA, the CDR3 is TGCGCCAGCAGCCGATCGGGACAGAATGACTACGAGCAGTACTTC.

This clone was found a few times. V usage is TRBV6-5 and J usage is TRBJ1-1; the D gene is possibly TRBD1 (5 bases). The CDR3 has 15 residues. V lost 6 bases and J lost 1, with 15 bases in between. Germline V gives CDR1 MNHEY, CDR2 SVGAGI. The CDR3 spells CASRPPGVRNTEAFF. The CDR3 DNA reads as TGTGCCAGCAGACCCCCGGGGGTAAGGAACACTGAAGCTTTCTTT.

This clone was seen once. This rearrangement joins TRBV29-1 to TRBJ1-2; D remains ambiguous. The germline gives CDR1 SQVTM, CDR2 ANQGSEA. The CDR3 covers 13 residues. Trimming stripped 3 bases from V and 6 bases from J, with 14 bases between. The CDR3 nucleotides are TGCAGCGTTGATAAGGGCAGTCGCCATGGCTACACCTTC. Encoded protein: CSVDKGSRHGYTF.

V gene TRBV19 combines with J gene TRBJ1-5; 7 positions agree with TRBD1. From germline, CDR1 is LNHDA and CDR2 SQIVND (reference sequence). The trim removed 4 bases at V and 7 bases at J, leaving 7 bases unmatched. This CDR3 spans 14 amino acids. CDR3: CASSKDRYGQPQHF. Here the CDR3 DNA reads TGTGCCAGTAGTAAGGACAGGTATGGACAGCCCCAGCATTTT.

The gene calls are TRBV2 and TRBJ2-5; 9 bases line up with TRBD1. The CDR3 is 14 amino acids. CDR1 and CDR2 from the germline V gene are SNHLY and FYNNEI. J gave up 5 bases and V 6 bases, and 7 bases lay outside the gene matches. The CDR3 region is CASRLGTGIETQYF. CDR3 bases: TGTGCCAGCAGGCTCGGGACAGGGATTGAGACCCAGTACTTC.

The chain employs TRBV30 and TRBJ1-3, with TRBD1 matching 7 bases. The CDR3 extends over 19 amino acids. J was trimmed by 1 base and V by 4 bases; bases with no gene match: 19. Per the germline V gene, CDR1 is GTSNPN and CDR2 is SVGIG (reference sequence). CDR3: CAWNGGDSNITWSGNTIYF. In nucleotides, the CDR3 is TGTGCCTGGAACGGTGGGGACAGTAATATAACATGGTCTGGAAACACCATATATTTT.

The chain employs TRBV7-9 and TRBJ1-4; D uncertain. This CDR3 is 13 amino acids long. Trimming removed 2 bases from V and 7 bases from J, with 8 bases in between. Germline assignment: CDR1 SEHNR and CDR2 FQNEAQ (reference sequence). CDR3 sequence reads: CASSLLKGEKLFF. The CDR3 DNA reads as TGTGCCAGCAGCTTACTTAAGGGTGAAAAACTGTTTTTT. The variable domain in full, with the rest retrieved from reference TRBV7-9 and TRBJ1-4, is DTGVSQNPRHKITKRGQNVTFRCDPISEHNRLYWYRQTLGQGPEFLTYFQNEAQLEKSRLLSDRFSAERPKGSFSTLEIQRTEQGDSAMYLCASSLLKGEKLFFGSGTQLSVL.